Sequencing of this T cell receptor beta chain was carried out in a study of T cells in pancreatic ductal adenocarcinoma. Selected pancreatic ductal adenocarcinoma patients had undergone surgery without neoadjuvant therapy. The method was immunoSEQ multiplex PCR; TCRdb's version includes in-frame clones alone and lacks a portion of them. The sample holds more than 4,000 clones, around 68% seen once. Trimming took off 0 bases at V and 3 bases at J, with 20 bases between the two ends. CDR1 and CDR2 from the germline V gene are SGDLS and YYNGEE. The CDR3 totals 18 residues. The chain joins TRBV9 to TRBJ2-3; tentatively, D is TRBD2 (5 bases). Material: pancreatic tumor tissue. The sequence came from a human donor with pancreatic ductal adenocarcinoma. The CDR3 here is CASSVAPPLLPGTDTQYF. The DNA of the CDR3 is TGTGCCAGCAGCGTAGCGCCCCCCCTCTTACCGGGAACAGATACGCAGTATTTT.